This TCR beta chain stems from a study of shared clonotypes between healthy human individuals. Findings and limits, study-wide: Four donors held 5% to 5.5% of naive CD4 clonotypes in common.

Details on this clone: Its specificity is unknown.

Donors included only healthy HIV-negative adults lacking recent acute infections or vaccinations. From CD4+ cells came CD45RA+ naive and CD45RA-negative memory subsets. Assay: immunoSEQ multiplex PCR; the TCRdb copy retains only in-frame clones and omits some. The data contain over a million clones, about four fifths of them singletons. The sequenced material came from memory CD4+ T cells from PBMCs. Subset of the sample: CD45RA-negative fraction. This TCR derives from a man younger than 35 in good health. Some clones in this sample may be carry-over from other donors' samples.

CDR3 DNA sequence: TGTGCCAGCAGGCCCCAGGGATTAGAGGGAGAGACCCAGTACTTC. Translated: CASRPQGLEGETQYF. The chain has TRBV2 and TRBJ2-5; D is tentatively TRBD1 or TRBD2 (5 bases each). V shed 6 bases and J shed 4 bases, with 18 bases lying between them. The CDR3 covers 15 residues. Germline V lookup: CDR1 SNHLY, CDR2 FYNNEI.